This T cell receptor (beta chain) comes out of a study of blood T cell repertoires in COVID-19. The CDR3 is made up of 15 amino acids. Germline V lookup: CDR1 LNHDA, CDR2 SQIVND (reference sequence). Trimming shortened V by 1 base and J by 0 bases, and 9 bases separated the two germline ends. Measured with immunoSEQ multiplex PCR; TCRdb has only the in-frame clones, and not every one. The data show about 190,000 clones, about 88% seen once. V gene TRBV19 combines with J gene TRBJ1-1; a possible D gene is TRBD1 (6 bases). This sequence was found in a woman younger than 45 who had recovered from COVID-19. The sequencing sample was made of PBMCs or T cells enriched from blood (not recorded which). This chain's CDR3 is CASSIGTDLNTEAFF. The CDR3 coding sequence is TGTGCCAGTAGTATAGGGACAGATTTGAACACTGAAGCTTTCTTT.